This is a list of T cell receptor beta chains from one sample in a study of blood T cell repertoires in COVID-19. The data were produced by immunoSEQ multiplex PCR, yet TCRdb's version contains in-frame clones alone and is incomplete. This table has 290,000 or so clones, 75% to 95% appearing once. Input material: PBMCs or T cells enriched from blood (not recorded which). Source of these receptors: a woman in her twenties or thirties who had recovered from COVID-19. The CDR3 runs from the conserved cysteine through the conserved F or W. Fields, in order: CDR3 length, J gene, V gene, clone size, D gene, CDR3 DNA, CDR3 protein. A D gene is named only where the DNA matches it firmly. The listing skips clone size in some rows; elsewhere it reads once, few, many or a size class.

CDR3 length: 13; J gene: TRBJ1-2; V gene: TRBV30; clone size: .; D gene: .; CDR3 DNA: TGTGCCTGGAGTGTGCGGTACGACTATGGCTACACCTTC; CDR3 protein: CAWSVRYDYGYTF
CDR3 length: 16; J gene: TRBJ1-2; V gene: TRBV27; clone size: .; D gene: .; CDR3 DNA: TGTGCCAGCAGTCCCTCGACAGGTTTTCGCTCCAAGGGCTACACCTTC; CDR3 protein: CASSPSTGFRSKGYTF
CDR3 length: 19; J gene: TRBJ1-5; V gene: TRBV7-6; clone size: .; D gene: TRBD1; CDR3 DNA: TGTGCCAGCAGCCGCCGCGACAGGGGATGTCGGGATAGCAATCAGCCCCAGCATTTT; CDR3 protein: CASSRRDRGCRDSNQPQHF
CDR3 length: 11; J gene: TRBJ2-5; V gene: TRBV20-1; clone size: .; D gene: .; CDR3 DNA: TGCAGTGCTCAGGGTGGAGAGACCCAGTACTTC; CDR3 protein: CSAQGGETQYF
CDR3 length: 14; J gene: TRBJ2-7; V gene: TRBV3-1/TRBV3-2; clone size: .; D gene: .; CDR3 DNA: TGTGCCAGCAGCCAAGTCGGTCCCGCATACGAGCAGTACTTC; CDR3 protein: CASSQVGPAYEQYF
CDR3 length: 14; J gene: TRBJ2-7; V gene: TRBV2; clone size: once; D gene: TRBD2; CDR3 DNA: TGTGCCAGCAGTAGGACTAGCGGGAGTTACGAGCAGTACTTC; CDR3 protein: CASSRTSGSYEQYF
CDR3 length: 16; J gene: TRBJ2-2; V gene: TRBV5-1; clone size: .; D gene: TRBD1; CDR3 DNA: TGCGCCAGCAGACTGGCCTCCAGGGGGCTGACCGGGGAGCTGTTTTTT; CDR3 protein: CASRLASRGLTGELFF
CDR3 length: 13; J gene: TRBJ2-7; V gene: TRBV4-2; clone size: .; D gene: .; CDR3 DNA: TGTGCCAGCAGCCAAGATCACGGGAACGAGCAGTACTTC; CDR3 protein: CASSQDHGNEQYF
CDR3 length: 14; J gene: TRBJ2-7; V gene: TRBV4-2; clone size: .; D gene: .; CDR3 DNA: TGTGCCAGCAGCCAAGAGCGGAACTCCTACGAGCAGTACTTC; CDR3 protein: CASSQERNSYEQYF
CDR3 length: 16; J gene: TRBJ2-7; V gene: TRBV28; clone size: .; D gene: .; CDR3 DNA: TGTGCCAGCAGTTTATATCGACTGGGGCCCTCCGTTGAGCAGTACTTC; CDR3 protein: CASSLYRLGPSVEQYF
CDR3 length: 15; J gene: TRBJ2-7; V gene: TRBV7-2; clone size: .; D gene: TRBD2; CDR3 DNA: TGTGCCAGCAGCCTCCTTGGACTAGCGGCCTACGAGCAGTACTTC; CDR3 protein: CASSLLGLAAYEQYF
CDR3 length: 14; J gene: TRBJ2-7; V gene: TRBV7-6; clone size: .; D gene: TRBD1; CDR3 DNA: TGTGCCAGCAGCTTGGACAGGGGGCTAGGTGAGCAGTACTTC; CDR3 protein: CASSLDRGLGEQYF
CDR3 length: 12; J gene: TRBJ1-1; V gene: TRBV6-5; clone size: .; D gene: TRBD1; CDR3 DNA: TGTGCCAGCAGCTACAGGGGCGATAAAGCTTTCTTT; CDR3 protein: CASSYRGDKAFF
CDR3 length: 13; J gene: TRBJ1-6; V gene: TRBV27; clone size: .; D gene: .; CDR3 DNA: TGTGCCAGCAGTTCCCTCGGACAGCCATCCCTCCACTTT; CDR3 protein: CASSSLGQPSLHF
CDR3 length: 13; J gene: TRBJ2-7; V gene: TRBV6-1; clone size: .; D gene: .; CDR3 DNA: TGTGCCAGCAGCCTCAGGGACTCCTACGAGCAGTACTTC; CDR3 protein: CASSLRDSYEQYF
CDR3 length: 14; J gene: TRBJ2-3; V gene: TRBV7-9; clone size: few; D gene: TRBD1; CDR3 DNA: TGTGCCAGCAGCTTAACAGGGGGCACAGATACGCAGTATTTT; CDR3 protein: CASSLTGGTDTQYF
CDR3 length: 12; J gene: TRBJ2-3; V gene: TRBV2; clone size: .; D gene: .; CDR3 DNA: TGTGCCAGCAATGTGGCAGGAGATACGCAGTATTTT; CDR3 protein: CASNVAGDTQYF
CDR3 length: 12; J gene: TRBJ2-5; V gene: TRBV6-2/TRBV6-3; clone size: .; D gene: TRBD1; CDR3 DNA: TGTGCCAGCAGTTCAACAGGGGGAACCCAGTACTTC; CDR3 protein: CASSSTGGTQYF
CDR3 length: 14; J gene: TRBJ2-3; V gene: TRBV28; clone size: .; D gene: TRBD1; CDR3 DNA: TGTGCCAGCAATCGGGACAGGGGGCAGGATACGCAGTATTTT; CDR3 protein: CASNRDRGQDTQYF
CDR3 length: 20; J gene: TRBJ2-1; V gene: TRBV27; clone size: .; D gene: TRBD2; CDR3 DNA: TGTGCCAGCAGTTTCTCTTCCGGGACTAGCGGGAGACTTGGTTACAATGAGCAGTTCTTC; CDR3 protein: CASSFSSGTSGRLGYNEQFF
CDR3 length: 15; J gene: TRBJ2-7; V gene: TRBV2; clone size: .; D gene: TRBD1; CDR3 DNA: TGTGCCAGCAGGAGGGACAGGGGAGGGTCCTACGAGCAGTACTTC; CDR3 protein: CASRRDRGGSYEQYF
CDR3 length: 12; J gene: TRBJ2-7; V gene: TRBV7-9; clone size: .; D gene: .; CDR3 DNA: TGTGCCAGCAGCTCCCAGGGGTACGAGCAGTACTTC; CDR3 protein: CASSSQGYEQYF
CDR3 length: 15; J gene: TRBJ2-7; V gene: TRBV27; clone size: .; D gene: TRBD1; CDR3 DNA: TGTGCCAGCAGTCCGTCGGACAGGTGGTCCTACGAGCAGTACTTC; CDR3 protein: CASSPSDRWSYEQYF
CDR3 length: 17; J gene: TRBJ2-7; V gene: TRBV15; clone size: once; D gene: TRBD2; CDR3 DNA: TGTGCCACCAGCAGAGACCAGGGACTAGCGGGAGTCCACGAGCAGTACTTC; CDR3 protein: CATSRDQGLAGVHEQYF
CDR3 length: 14; J gene: TRBJ2-7; V gene: TRBV4-1; clone size: .; D gene: .; CDR3 DNA: TGCGCCAGCAGCCACTCTTGGGGGGATAGAGAGCAGTACTTC; CDR3 protein: CASSHSWGDREQYF
CDR3 length: 14; J gene: TRBJ1-3; V gene: TRBV7-2; clone size: .; D gene: .; CDR3 DNA: TGTGCCAGCTGGAGGGAGAGCTCTGGAAACACCATATATTTT; CDR3 protein: CASWRESSGNTIYF
CDR3 length: 14; J gene: TRBJ2-5; V gene: TRBV18; clone size: .; D gene: TRBD1; CDR3 DNA: TGTGCCAGCTCACCTCAGGGGGCGGAAGAGACCCAGTACTTC; CDR3 protein: CASSPQGAEETQYF
CDR3 length: 15; J gene: TRBJ2-1; V gene: TRBV7-8; clone size: .; D gene: .; CDR3 DNA: TGTGCCAGCAGCTTAGAAGTAGGAGGGTACAATGAGCAGTTCTTC; CDR3 protein: CASSLEVGGYNEQFF
CDR3 length: 15; J gene: TRBJ2-4; V gene: TRBV7-6; clone size: few; D gene: TRBD2; CDR3 DNA: TGTGCCAGCAGCTCGACTAGCGGCGGGGAAAACATTCAGTACTTC; CDR3 protein: CASSSTSGGENIQYF
CDR3 length: 16; J gene: TRBJ1-6; V gene: TRBV10-3; clone size: few; D gene: TRBD1; CDR3 DNA: TGTGCCATCAGTCAGGACAGGGCCACTTATAATTCACCCCTCCACTTT; CDR3 protein: CAISQDRATYNSPLHF
CDR3 length: 13; J gene: TRBJ2-1; V gene: TRBV6-5; clone size: .; D gene: TRBD2; CDR3 DNA: TGTGCCAGCAGTTACGGGGAGCGGGAACCGCAGTTCTTC; CDR3 protein: CASSYGEREPQFF
CDR3 length: 14; J gene: TRBJ1-5; V gene: TRBV4-3; clone size: .; D gene: TRBD1; CDR3 DNA: TGCGCCAGCAGCCTCGACAGGGCAGGTCAGCCCCAGCATTTT; CDR3 protein: CASSLDRAGQPQHF
CDR3 length: 18; J gene: TRBJ2-2; V gene: TRBV7-3; clone size: .; D gene: TRBD1; CDR3 DNA: TGTGCCAGCAGCTTAATGCAGGGACAGGGATCGAACACCGGGGAGCTGTTTTTT; CDR3 protein: CASSLMQGQGSNTGELFF
CDR3 length: 16; J gene: TRBJ2-3; V gene: TRBV9; clone size: .; D gene: TRBD2; CDR3 DNA: TGTGCCAGCAGCGCTGAACTAGCGGGTTGGGCAGATACGCAGTATTTT; CDR3 protein: CASSAELAGWADTQYF
CDR3 length: 14; J gene: TRBJ1-1; V gene: TRBV28; clone size: once; D gene: .; CDR3 DNA: TGTGCCAGCAGTTTAGGTCAAGCGAACACTGAAGCTTTCTTT; CDR3 protein: CASSLGQANTEAFF
CDR3 length: 14; J gene: TRBJ1-4; V gene: TRBV6-5; clone size: .; D gene: .; CDR3 DNA: TGTGCCAGCAGCCAGGGGACGGTGAATGAAAAACTGTTTTTT; CDR3 protein: CASSQGTVNEKLFF
CDR3 length: 17; J gene: TRBJ2-1; V gene: TRBV6-2/TRBV6-3; clone size: once; D gene: .; CDR3 DNA: TGTGCCAGCAGTTACTCGGTGGCAGGGGACCCTACAGCTGAGCAGTTCTTC; CDR3 protein: CASSYSVAGDPTAEQFF
CDR3 length: 15; J gene: TRBJ2-7; V gene: TRBV10-2; clone size: .; D gene: .; CDR3 DNA: TGCGCCAGCAGTGAAGGGGTTGGAACCCCCTACGAGCAGTACTTC; CDR3 protein: CASSEGVGTPYEQYF